This TCR beta chain was retrieved from a study of T-cell memory formation after mild COVID-19 (dated by TCRdb to 2020 to 2022). Some background on the complete study: TCR sequence clusters from the two donors were found to be largely donor specific. Longitudinal TCRalpha and TCRbeta repertoire sequencing tracked T-cell clones expanding and contracting after mild COVID-19 in a couple of donors. The cohort was made up of two young adult volunteers, one female and one male, who were previously healthy. Broad study findings and their caveats: Contracting CD4+ clones appeared mostly in the CM and EM memory subsets, whereas CD8+ clones were enriched in EMRA. Whether the second-wave clones peaking on day 37 were SARS-CoV-2 specific was not confirmed. Clones contracting from day 15 to 85 had balanced CD4/CD8 phenotypes, while a second wave expanding from day 15 to 37 was biased towards CD4+. The study included only two mild cases, and larger cohorts that include severe cases with pre-infection samples were judged to be necessary. Some responding clones were detected in pre-infection memory, which suggested that pre-existing cross-reactive memory T cells had joined the SARS-CoV-2 response.

PBMCs were isolated by Ficoll-Paque density gradient centrifugation. Spanning cysteine to phenylalanine, the CDR3 consists of 14 amino acids. Only the CDR3 DNA stays, 42 bases, in frame from base 1. The CDR1 and CDR2 encoded by the germline V gene are SGHRS and YFSETQ. At the junction V is shortened by 4 bases and J by 6 bases; bases outside the gene matches: 10. The sequencer listed for this sample is Illumina NovaSeq 6000. TCRalpha and TCRbeta cDNA libraries were built by 5'RACE with constant-segment primers, adding sample barcodes and unique molecular identifiers. Trizol reagent was used to extract RNA from every sample. Libraries were amplified in two PCR steps, with a second sample barcode and Illumina TruSeq adapters added in the second step. The libraries were sequenced on an Illumina NovaSeq using 2 x 150 bp paired-end reads. Per the original workflow: With migec v1.2.7, reads were demultiplexed and then collapsed into UMI-guided consensus sequences. Using mixcr v2.1.11, UMI consensuses were aligned to TRA and TRB V and J templates and then assembled into clonotypes. A clonotype was counted as expanded or contracted only when both edgeR and NoisET called the clonotype significant, with the noise models trained on biological replicates. edgeR calls used a false discovery rate-adjusted p below 0.01 and a log2 fold-change threshold of 1. As an exploratory analysis of dynamics, max-normalized trajectories of the 1000 most abundant clonotypes were examined with PCA combined with hierarchical clustering. Separately sequenced CD4+ and CD8+ repertoires were used to assign the CD4 or CD8 phenotype of responding clones. TCRdb reworked the public reads: Q25 trimming with fastp, MiXCR clone assembly, productive beta chains retained. Entries that share a CDR3 protein sequence are merged under the most common genes and DNA. It is TCRdb's table, rather than the study itself, that gives the V and J calls and clone size. The sample yields roughly 310,000 distinct CDR3 sequences; approximately 15% were counted once. The ten biggest clones cover approximately 20% of the sample.

This clonotype was picked up a small number of times. Its antigen is still unknown. The record has no base qualities; no much larger clone is one base away. This receptor was taken from a young man who had mild COVID-19 (a few samples of this study predate the infection). The sample titles of this study are shuffled in the database, so cell type and time point are left out; the donor was told from shared clones. What was sequenced was PBMCs or a T cell subset sorted from them (not recorded which). The chain links TRBV5-1 with TRBJ2-7, and 7 bases in between align with TRBD1. For the CDR3, the sequence is CASSGRTGWSEQYF. The DNA sequence is TGCGCCAGCAGCGGAAGGACAGGATGGAGCGAGCAGTACTTC.